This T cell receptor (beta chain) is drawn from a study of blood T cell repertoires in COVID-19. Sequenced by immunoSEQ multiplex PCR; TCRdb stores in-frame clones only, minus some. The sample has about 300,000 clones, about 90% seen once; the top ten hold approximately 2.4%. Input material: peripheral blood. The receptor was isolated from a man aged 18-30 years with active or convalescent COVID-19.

The CDR3 protein is CASSFSGITDTQYF. The CDR3 nucleotides are TGTGCCAGCAGCTTCAGCGGGATCACAGATACGCAGTATTTT. J is TRBJ2-3 and V is TRBV7-6; 7 nucleotides line up with TRBD2. Germline loops: CDR1 SGHVS, CDR2 FNYEAQ. Unmatched junction bases numbered 2, after V lost 3 bases and J lost 2 bases. This CDR3 is built from 14 residues.